This entry lists 19 T cell receptor beta chains sequenced from one sample in a study of blood T cell repertoires in COVID-19. The repertoire was sequenced with immunoSEQ multiplex PCR; TCRdb's copy has only in-frame clones and lacks some. In the table there are 200,000 to 300,000 clones, about 87% of which are singletons. The source material was peripheral blood. The receptor set was obtained from a woman in her sixties or seventies with active or convalescent COVID-19.

The chain couples TRBV5-1 to TRBJ1-2; the D gene is possibly TRBD1 (6 bases). The V and J ends lost 2 bases and 2 bases respectively, with 16 bases between them. Germline loops: CDR1 SGHRS, CDR2 YFSETQ. This CDR3 region has 16 residues. CDR3 region: CASSFRRGGANYGYTF. The DNA for the CDR3 is TGCGCCAGCAGCTTTCGTAGGGGGGGCGCAAACTATGGCTACACCTTC.

V gene TRBV24-1 combines with J gene TRBJ1-2; possible D gene TRBD1, 5 bases. CDR3 length: 13 residues. V was clipped by 2 bases and J by 4 bases, with 7 bases between them. In germline, CDR1 is KGHDR, CDR2 SFDVKD. CDR3 amino acids: CATSDSQGYGYTF. CDR3 DNA: TGTGCCACCAGTGATTCCCAGGGCTATGGCTACACCTTC.

The V call is TRBV6-5, the J call TRBJ2-2; D might be TRBD1 (6 bases). Per germline, CDR1 MNHEY and CDR2 SVGAGI. The germline V and J ends were trimmed by 4 bases and 7 bases, with 13 bases remaining between them. There are 14 residues in the CDR3. Written as DNA, the CDR3 is TGTGCCAGCAGTTCCTATCAGGGGAGCGGGGAGCTGTTTTTT. Translating gives CASSSYQGSGELFF.

A word on this clone: This sample includes further DNA sequences coding for the same CDR3. The V and J genes are TRBV19 and TRBJ1-6; D unclear. The length of the CDR3 is 14 residues. Deletions cut 7 bases from V and 5 bases from J, with 12 bases between. Germline CDR1 and CDR2: LNHDA and SQIVND (reference sequence). The CDR3 sequence: CASNPRGDNSPLHF. Here the CDR3 DNA reads TGTGCCAGTAATCCACGGGGAGATAATTCACCCCTCCACTTT. Using reference TRBV19 and TRBJ1-6 for the parts outside the CDR3, the full variable domain is DGGITQSPKYLFRKEGQNVTLSCEQNLNHDAMYWYRQDPGQGLRLIYYSQIVNDFQKGDIAEGYSVSREKKESFPLTVTSAQKNPTAFYLCASNPRGDNSPLHFGNGTRLTVT.

The V and J genes are TRBV19 and TRBJ1-5, with D possibly being TRBD1 (6 bases). Germline V gene lookup returns CDR1 LNHDA and CDR2 SQIVND (reference sequence). This CDR3 spans 15 amino acids. V gave up 4 bases and J gave up 5 bases, with 15 bases separating them. CDR3 loop: CASSNDRNIYQPQHF. CDR3 nucleotide sequence: TGTGCCAGTAGTAATGACAGGAATATTTATCAGCCCCAGCATTTT.

The genes are TRBV12-3 or TRBV12-4 and TRBJ1-2; D not certain. V lost 3 bases, J lost 2 bases, and 7 bases lay in between. The CDR3 is 13 residues long. Written as DNA, the CDR3 is TGTGCCAGCAGTTTTCAGTCAAACTATGGCTACACCTTC. Amino acid sequence: CASSFQSNYGYTF.

The V and J genes are TRBV6-6 and TRBJ1-6; D not resolved. CDR1 MNHNY and CDR2 SVGAGI come from the germline V gene (reference sequence). The CDR3 is 15 amino acids. Trimming pared 4 bases from V and 8 bases from J, leaving 15 bases between. The CDR3 DNA follows: TGTGCCAGCAGTTTCCCGGACGGGGTGGATTCACCCCTCCACTTT. Residues: CASSFPDGVDSPLHF.

Only one count was recorded for this clone. The chain employs TRBV7-2 and TRBJ1-2; no clear D gene. V shed 5 bases and J shed 3 bases, with 10 bases lying between them. The CDR3 extends over 13 amino acids. Per the germline V gene, CDR1 is SGHTA and CDR2 is FQGNSA. The CDR3 region is CASSVPGDYGYTF. CDR3 bases: TGTGCCAGCAGCGTCCCCGGGGACTATGGCTACACCTTC. Combining the CDR3 with reference TRBV7-2 and TRBJ1-2 gives the whole variable domain GAGVSQSPSNKVTEKGKDVELRCDPISGHTALYWYRQSLGQGLEFLIYFQGNSAPDKSGLPSDRFSAERTGGSVSTLTIQRTQQEDSAVYLCASSVPGDYGYTFGSGTRLTVV.

CDR3 bases: TGTGCCAGTCAAAACTCTGGGGCCAACGTCCTGACTTTC. Translating it yields CASQNSGANVLTF. The chain links TRBV18 to TRBJ2-6; the D is unclear. The V gene lost 9 bases and the J gene lost 0 bases, with 6 bases spanning the gap. This CDR3 contains 13 residues. The germline V gene encodes CDR1 KGHSH and CDR2 LQKENI.

The chain uses TRBV16 and TRBJ2-6; the D is unclear. This CDR3 contains 15 residues. Germline CDR1 and CDR2: KGHSY and FQNENV. V shed 4 bases and J shed 2 bases, with 9 bases lying between them. Here the CDR3 reads CASSLQATGANVLTF. CDR3 coding DNA: TGTGCCAGCAGCCTCCAAGCTACTGGGGCCAACGTCCTGACTTTC.

This chain connects TRBV5-4 to TRBJ1-1; D not resolved. V shed 2 bases and J shed 3 bases, with 11 bases lying between them. The CDR3 sequence is 14 residues long. The germline gives CDR1 SGHNT, CDR2 YYREEE (reference sequence). The DNA of the CDR3 is TGTGCCAGCAGCTTAGCCCTTCTAGACACTGAAGCTTTCTTT. The encoded protein is CASSLALLDTEAFF.

The rearrangement joins TRBV6-6 to TRBJ1-5; D ambiguous. This CDR3 is built from 14 residues. With 6 bases removed from V and 6 bases from J, the gap between germline ends came to 15 bases. Germline V lookup: CDR1 MNHNY, CDR2 SVGAGI (reference sequence). In DNA, the CDR3 is TGTGCCAGCAGCTTGGGAGTTGTTAGTCAGCCCCAGCATTTT. Translated: CASSLGVVSQPQHF.

This clone was recorded once. This chain joins TRBV9 and TRBJ1-6; perhaps TRBD1 as D (6 bases). V gave up 0 bases and J gave up 7 bases, with 11 bases separating them. The CDR3 runs to 15 residues. Germline V gene sequence: CDR1 SGDLS, CDR2 YYNGEE. The CDR3 is CASSVVGRGNSPLHF. In DNA, the CDR3 is TGTGCCAGCAGCGTAGTGGGCAGGGGAAATTCACCCCTCCACTTT.

This clone was observed a few times. V is TRBV3-1 (or the pseudogene TRBV3-2) and J is TRBJ2-1, with D uncertain. The germline CDR1 and CDR2 sequences are LGHDT and YNNKEL (reference sequence). The V and J ends lost 0 bases and 8 bases respectively, with 8 bases between them. This CDR3 region has 13 residues. The CDR3 nucleotides read TGTGCCAGCAGCCAAGATCTCCCGGATGAGCAGTTCTTC. Its translation is CASSQDLPDEQFF.

The chain links TRBV7-9 to TRBJ1-2, with a weak D call TRBD1 (5 bases). CDR1 is SEHNR, CDR2 FQNEAQ, per germline (reference sequence). The CDR3 consists of 15 residues. The V end lost 3 bases, the J end lost 6 bases, and 17 bases lay between the germline ends. CDR3 protein: CASSLGIPGQHGYTF. Here the CDR3 DNA reads TGTGCCAGCAGCTTGGGGATCCCAGGGCAGCATGGCTACACCTTC. Drawing the rest from reference TRBV7-9 and TRBJ1-2, the complete variable domain is DTGVSQNPRHKITKRGQNVTFRCDPISEHNRLYWYRQTLGQGPEFLTYFQNEAQLEKSRLLSDRFSAERPKGSFSTLEIQRTEQGDSAMYLCASSLGIPGQHGYTFGSGTRLTVV.

The V call is TRBV10-1, the J call TRBJ1-1; D gene ambiguous. The CDR3 is 13 amino acids. The V and J ends lost 5 bases and 1 base respectively, with 8 bases between them. CDR1 and CDR2 from the germline V gene are WNHNN and SYGVQD (reference sequence). CDR3 in amino acids: CASSRGSNTEAFF. The CDR3 DNA follows: TGCGCCAGCAGTCGGGGTTCGAACACTGAAGCTTTCTTT.

This clone was observed a few times. The rearrangement joins TRBV6-5 to TRBJ2-2, with D uncertain. The CDR3 consists of 13 residues. Deletions cut 6 bases from V and 5 bases from J, with 10 bases between. Germline V CDR1 and CDR2: MNHEY, SVGAGI. CDR3 amino acids: CASSLTRTGELFF. CDR3 bases: TGTGCCAGCAGCCTGACAAGGACCGGGGAGCTGTTTTTT.

The chain carries TRBV24-1 and TRBJ2-3; 9 bases line up with TRBD1. CDR3 size: 16 residues. Trimming took 2 bases from V and 3 from J; bases not matched to a gene: 5. Germline V gene sequence: CDR1 KGHDR, CDR2 SFDVKD. The CDR3 DNA sequence: TGTGCCACCAGTGATTGGGGACAGGGCTTGACAGATACGCAGTATTTT. It encodes CATSDWGQGLTDTQYF.

CDR3 nucleotide sequence: TGTGCCAGCAGTTTATCGGATGGTGGGAGGGATGAGCAGTTCTTC. Translation: CASSLSDGGRDEQFF. The chain couples TRBV27 to TRBJ2-1, with 7 bases lining up with TRBD2. The CDR3 covers 15 residues. The germline V gene encodes CDR1 MNHEY and CDR2 SMNVEV (reference sequence). V was clipped by 0 bases and J by 8 bases; unmatched bases: 7.